Described below is a single TCR beta chain sequence and its context. The source of the sample is a study of blood T cell repertoires in COVID-19. TCRdb's table, derived via immunoSEQ multiplex PCR, lists solely in-frame clones and lacks some. The top ten clones hold approximately 5.3% of a sample with about 76,000 clones, 91% of them seen once. The receptor's source is a human donor in a cohort sampled during active COVID-19. Sample: peripheral blood.

The CDR3 nucleotides are TGTGCCAGTAGTACCCTTGTTTTCGGTCGGCAGGGAACAAACACTGAAGCTTTCTTT. This gives the protein CASSTLVFGRQGTNTEAFF. This chain uses TRBV19 with TRBJ1-1, with D perhaps matching TRBD1 (5 bases). Germline V gene data show CDR1 as LNHDA and CDR2 as SQIVND (reference sequence). V was trimmed by 4 bases and J by 2 bases, leaving 26 bases between them. This CDR3 is built from 19 residues.